One sample yielded the 4 T cell receptor beta chains listed below, sequenced in a study of control samples from healthy donors and cancer patients. Method: immunoSEQ multiplex PCR; TCRdb's copy keeps in-frame clones and lacks some. The sample lists roughly 43,000 clones; around 94% were seen once. The material sequenced was blood. The receptors originated from a man aged 55 to 70 in good health.

This clone was recorded a few times. The chain combines TRBV10-3 with TRBJ1-3; D call uncertain. Germline V gives CDR1 ENHRY, CDR2 SYGVKD. Trimming left V 9 bases short and J 4 bases short, with 19 bases between. The CDR3 is made up of 15 amino acids. Written as DNA, the CDR3 is TGTGCCATTCGTCCACCCAGGACCAAGGGAAACACCATATATTTT. Translation gives CAIRPPRTKGNTIYF.

V gene TRBV18 combines with J gene TRBJ2-7; 15 nucleotides agree with TRBD2. V lost 5 bases and J lost 3; bases outside the gene matches: 2. Germline V gives CDR1 KGHSH, CDR2 LQKENI. The CDR3 contains 15 residues. The CDR3: CASSEGLAGGYEQYF. CDR3 sequence (DNA): TGTGCCAGCTCAGAGGGACTAGCGGGAGGCTACGAGCAGTACTTC.

The chain is built from TRBV11-3 and TRBJ1-1; D remains unclear. With 0 bases removed from V and 1 base from J, the gap between germline ends came to 9 bases. Germline loops: CDR1 SGHNT, CDR2 YENEEA. CDR3 length: 15 residues. CDR3 sequence: CASSLDSRTNTEAFF. In DNA, the CDR3 is TGTGCCAGCAGCTTAGATAGTAGAACGAACACTGAAGCTTTCTTT.

In its sample, this clone was seen once. The J gene is TRBJ2-1, the V gene TRBV5-5, with D maybe TRBD1 (6 bases). V lost 4 bases and J lost 5, with 13 bases in between. This CDR3 has 14 residues. In germline, CDR1 is SGHKS, CDR2 YYEKEE (reference sequence). The CDR3 bases are TGTGCCAGCAGCGGGGTGGACAGAAACAATGAGCAGTTCTTC. This gives the protein CASSGVDRNNEQFF.